This is a list of T cell receptor beta chains from one sample in a study of CD8 T cells in ankylosing spondylitis. TCRdb redid the calling of the 5' RACE reads with MiXCR, one entry per CDR3 protein. The repertoire has 200,000 to 300,000 distinct CDR3 sequences, approximately 8.4% of them found once; the top ten carry 4% to 5.5%. Sequencing was carried out using blood, either unsorted or a sorted T cell fraction (not recorded which). The origin of the receptors is a female donor with ankylosing spondylitis or in good health (not recorded which). Each CDR3 is given without its conserved first and last residue.

v_call	j_call	cdr3_aa
TRBV20-1	TRBJ2-3	SATSGEGTDTQY
TRBV5-1	TRBJ2-2	ASSSLDRGSGELF
TRBV5-1	TRBJ2-1	ASSLKDRVYNEQF
TRBV28	TRBJ2-1	ASSQTGTGNRGEQF
TRBV20-1	TRBJ2-1	SAILGYEQF
TRBV5-4	TRBJ2-3	ASSRPPGADTQY
TRBV15	TRBJ2-1	AVLGDNEQF
TRBV12-3/TRBV12-4	TRBJ2-5	ASRKDQETQY
TRBV5-1	TRBJ2-1	ASSLTGGNEQF
TRBV24-1	TRBJ2-2	ATSDLELTAGPASTGELF
TRBV3-1	TRBJ2-1	ASRIPSGGQF
TRBV5-1	TRBJ2-1	ASSPTSGGYNEQF
TRBV10-3	TRBJ2-5	AISRGVLAGTETQY
TRBV3-1	TRBJ2-2	ASSQGGADTGELL
TRBV3-1	TRBJ2-3	ASRALTDTQY
TRBV20-1	TRBJ2-1	SAYPYNEQF